Listed below are T cell receptor beta chains from one sample, sequenced in a study of early T cells in non-severe SARS-CoV-2 infection. One entry per CDR3 protein results from TCRdb running MiXCR on the 5' RACE reads. Here the sample spans over 50,000 distinct CDR3 sequences, under 15% being singletons. Source: whole blood, taken at baseline. The source is an adult who was a healthcare worker with PCR-confirmed SARS-CoV-2 infection or an uninfected control (not recorded which). Each CDR3 is given with its conserved first and last residue. D genes are given only for firm matches. Clone size is shown for a subset of rows, as once, few, many or a class of expanded clone.

TRBJ1-1	TRBV12-3/TRBV12-4	-	-	CASSPWEGKTEAFF	TGTGCCAGCAGTCCCTGGGAGGGCAAGACTGAAGCTTTCTTT
TRBJ2-7	TRBV3-1	many	TRBD1	CASTGVGFRTGEASGEQYF	TGTGCCAGCACGGGCGTTGGGTTTCGGACAGGGGAAGCCTCGGGGGAGCAGTACTTC
TRBJ2-1	TRBV5-1	few	-	CASSPGLTNEQFF	TGCGCCAGCAGCCCTGGACTCACTAATGAGCAGTTCTTC
TRBJ2-5	TRBV10-2	-	TRBD1	CASGTGGAGTQYF	TGCGCCAGCGGTACAGGGGGCGCTGGGACCCAGTACTTC
TRBJ2-7	TRBV2	-	TRBD2	CASRATSGGYEQYF	TGTGCCAGCAGAGCGACTAGCGGGGGCTACGAGCAGTACTTC
TRBJ2-1	TRBV27	-	TRBD2	CASSPGLADNEQFF	TGTGCCAGCAGTCCAGGACTAGCGGACAATGAGCAGTTCTTC
TRBJ2-7	TRBV20-1	few	-	CSARDLTGVVRYEQYF	TGCAGTGCTAGAGATCTTACAGGCGTTGTTCGGTACGAGCAGTACTTC
TRBJ2-7	TRBV18	few	-	CASSATRDYEQYF	TGTGCCAGCTCAGCTACACGAGACTACGAGCAGTACTTC
TRBJ1-2	TRBV12-3/TRBV12-4	-	-	CASSLVPSDYGYTF	TGTGCCAGCAGTTTAGTGCCCAGCGACTATGGCTACACCTTC
TRBJ1-1	TRBV27	-	-	CASSLAPTGNTEAFF	TGTGCCAGCAGTCTCGCCCCCACGGGGAACACTGAAGCTTTCTTT
TRBJ1-2	TRBV28	few	TRBD1	CASSPGQRSLGYTF	TGTGCCAGCAGTCCGGGACAGCGCTCTTTGGGCTACACCTTC
TRBJ2-3	TRBV5-6	-	-	CASSSAPSTDTQYF	TGTGCCAGCAGCTCGGCACCTAGCACAGATACGCAGTATTTT
TRBJ1-1	TRBV12-3/TRBV12-4	-	-	CASSWGQGGTEAFF	TGTGCCAGCAGTTGGGGGCAGGGTGGCACTGAAGCTTTCTTT
TRBJ1-4	TRBV3-1	-	-	CASSQDMGGTGEKLFF	TGTGCCAGCAGCCAAGATATGGGGGGCACCGGGGAAAAACTGTTTTTT
TRBJ2-1	TRBV28	few	-	CASTGAGYYNEQFF	TGTGCCAGCACCGGGGCGGGGTACTACAATGAGCAGTTCTTC
TRBJ1-2	TRBV6-5	-	-	CASSYDTYGYTF	TGTGCCAGCAGTTACGACACCTATGGCTACACCTTC
TRBJ2-6	TRBV27	few	-	CASTPASGANVLTF	TGTGCCAGCACCCCCGCCTCTGGGGCCAACGTCCTGACTTTC